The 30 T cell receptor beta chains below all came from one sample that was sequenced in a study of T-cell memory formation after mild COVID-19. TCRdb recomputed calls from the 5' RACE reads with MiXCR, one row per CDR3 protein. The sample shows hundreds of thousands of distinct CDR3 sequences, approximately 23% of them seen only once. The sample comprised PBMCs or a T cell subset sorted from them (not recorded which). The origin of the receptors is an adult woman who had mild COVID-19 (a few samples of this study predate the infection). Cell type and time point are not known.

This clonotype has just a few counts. This CDR3 is CASSVQRGADNEQFF. CDR3 coding DNA: TGTGCCAGCAGCGTCCAGCGGGGGGCGGACAATGAGCAGTTCTTC. The chain combines TRBV9 with TRBJ2-1; TRBD2 aligns across 9 bases. This CDR3 spans 15 amino acids. In germline, CDR1 is SGDLS, CDR2 YYNGEE. The ends lost 2 bases at V and 5 bases at J; junction bases unmatched: 5.

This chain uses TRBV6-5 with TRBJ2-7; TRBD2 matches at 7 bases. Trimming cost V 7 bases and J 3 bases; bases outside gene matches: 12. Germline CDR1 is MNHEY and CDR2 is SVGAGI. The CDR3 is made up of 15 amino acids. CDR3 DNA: TGTGCCAGCAACTCCCCCGGGGGGAACCTCTACGAGCAGTACTTC. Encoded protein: CASNSPGGNLYEQYF.

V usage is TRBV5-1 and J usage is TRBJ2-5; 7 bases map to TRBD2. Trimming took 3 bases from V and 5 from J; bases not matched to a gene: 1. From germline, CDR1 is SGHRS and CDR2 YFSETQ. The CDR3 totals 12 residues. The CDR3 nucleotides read TGCGCCAGCAGCTGGGAGGGGGAGACCCAGTACTTC. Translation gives CASSWEGETQYF.

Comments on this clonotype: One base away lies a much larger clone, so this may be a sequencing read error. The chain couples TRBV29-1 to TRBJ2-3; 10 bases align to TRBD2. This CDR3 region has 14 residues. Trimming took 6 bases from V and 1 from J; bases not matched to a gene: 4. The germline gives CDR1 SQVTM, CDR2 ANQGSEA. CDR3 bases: TGCAGCGTCACCGGGACTAGCGGCACAGATACGCAGTATTTT. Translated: CSVTGTSGTDTQYF.

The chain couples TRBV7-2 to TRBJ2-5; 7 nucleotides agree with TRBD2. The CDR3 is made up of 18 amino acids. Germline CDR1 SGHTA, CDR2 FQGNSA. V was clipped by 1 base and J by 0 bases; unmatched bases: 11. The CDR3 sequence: CASSLDKRSGLHQETQYF. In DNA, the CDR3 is TGTGCCAGCAGCTTAGATAAGCGTAGCGGGCTACACCAAGAGACCCAGTACTTC. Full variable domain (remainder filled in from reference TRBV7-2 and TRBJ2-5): GAGVSQSPSNKVTEKGKDVELRCDPISGHTALYWYRQSLGQGLEFLIYFQGNSAPDKSGLPSDRFSAERTGGSVSTLTIQRTQQEDSAVYLCASSLDKRSGLHQETQYFGPGTRLLVL.

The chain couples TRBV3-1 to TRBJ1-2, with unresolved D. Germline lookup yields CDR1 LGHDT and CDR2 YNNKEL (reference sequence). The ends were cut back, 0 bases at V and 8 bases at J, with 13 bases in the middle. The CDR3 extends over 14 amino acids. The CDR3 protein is CASSQDLEWGGYTF. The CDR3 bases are TGTGCCAGCAGCCAAGATCTAGAGTGGGGAGGCTACACCTTC.

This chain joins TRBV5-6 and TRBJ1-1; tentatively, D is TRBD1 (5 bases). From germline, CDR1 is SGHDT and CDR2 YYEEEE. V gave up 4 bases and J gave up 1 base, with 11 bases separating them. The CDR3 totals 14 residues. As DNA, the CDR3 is TGTGCCAGCAGCGGCGGACATAGGAACACTGAAGCTTTCTTT. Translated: CASSGGHRNTEAFF.

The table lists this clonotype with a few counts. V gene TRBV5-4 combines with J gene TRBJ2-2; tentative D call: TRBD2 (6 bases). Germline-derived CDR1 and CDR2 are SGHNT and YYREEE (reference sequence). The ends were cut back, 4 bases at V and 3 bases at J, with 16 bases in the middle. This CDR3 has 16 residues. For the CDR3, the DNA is TGTGCCAGCAGCCGCGGGAAAACTAGCCACACCGGGGAGCTGTTTTTT. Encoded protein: CASSRGKTSHTGELFF.

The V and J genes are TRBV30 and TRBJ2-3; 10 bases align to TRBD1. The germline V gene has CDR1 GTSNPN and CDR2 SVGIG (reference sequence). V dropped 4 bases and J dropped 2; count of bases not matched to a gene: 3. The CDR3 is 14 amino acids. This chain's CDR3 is CAWKGQGTTDTQYF. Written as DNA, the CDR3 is TGTGCCTGGAAGGGACAGGGGACCACAGATACGCAGTATTTT.

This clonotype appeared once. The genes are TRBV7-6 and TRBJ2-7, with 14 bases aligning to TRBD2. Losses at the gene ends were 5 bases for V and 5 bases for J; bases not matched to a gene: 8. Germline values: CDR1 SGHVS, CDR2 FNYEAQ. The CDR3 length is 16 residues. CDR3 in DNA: TGTGCCAGCAGCCCGCAGACTAGCGGGGGGGCTCACGAGCAGTACTTC. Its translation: CASSPQTSGGAHEQYF.

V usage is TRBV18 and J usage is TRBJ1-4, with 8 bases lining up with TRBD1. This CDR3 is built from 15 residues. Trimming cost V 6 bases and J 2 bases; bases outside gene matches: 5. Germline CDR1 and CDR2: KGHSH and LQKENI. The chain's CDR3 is CASSPRQGTNEKLFF. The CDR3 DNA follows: TGTGCCAGCTCCCCCAGACAGGGGACTAATGAAAAACTGTTTTTT.

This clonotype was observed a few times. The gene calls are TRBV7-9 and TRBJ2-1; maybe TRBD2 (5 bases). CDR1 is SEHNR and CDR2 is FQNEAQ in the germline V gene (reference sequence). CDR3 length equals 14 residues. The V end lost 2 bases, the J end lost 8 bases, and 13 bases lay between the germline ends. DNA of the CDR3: TGTGCCAGCAGCTTAAGCGGAGTGAGGTATGAGCAGTTCTTC. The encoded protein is CASSLSGVRYEQFF.

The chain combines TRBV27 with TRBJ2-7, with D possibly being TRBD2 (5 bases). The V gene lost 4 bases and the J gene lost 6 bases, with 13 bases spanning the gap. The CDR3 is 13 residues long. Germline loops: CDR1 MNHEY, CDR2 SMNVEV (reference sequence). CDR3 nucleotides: TGTGCCAGCAGTTGGAATGTGGGAGCCGAGCAGTACTTC. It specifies CASSWNVGAEQYF.

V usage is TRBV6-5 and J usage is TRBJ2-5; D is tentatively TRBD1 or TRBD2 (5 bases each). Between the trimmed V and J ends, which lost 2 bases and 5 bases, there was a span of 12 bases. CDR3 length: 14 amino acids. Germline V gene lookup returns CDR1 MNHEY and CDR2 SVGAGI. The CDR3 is CASSYARGRETQYF. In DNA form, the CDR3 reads TGTGCCAGCAGTTACGCCCGGGGACGGGAGACCCAGTACTTC.

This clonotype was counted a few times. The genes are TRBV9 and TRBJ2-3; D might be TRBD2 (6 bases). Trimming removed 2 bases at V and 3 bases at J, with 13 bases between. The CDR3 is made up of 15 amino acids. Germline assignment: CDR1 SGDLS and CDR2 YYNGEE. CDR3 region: CASSVGSGLTDTQYF. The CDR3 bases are TGTGCCAGCAGCGTCGGTAGCGGCCTGACAGATACGCAGTATTTT.

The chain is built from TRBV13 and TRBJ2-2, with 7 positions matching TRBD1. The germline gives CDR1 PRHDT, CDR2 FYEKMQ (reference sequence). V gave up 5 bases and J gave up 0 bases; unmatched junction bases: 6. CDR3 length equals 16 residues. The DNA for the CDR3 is TGTGCCAGCAGCCACTCCGGGACAGCGAACACCGGGGAGCTGTTTTTT. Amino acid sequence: CASSHSGTANTGELFF.

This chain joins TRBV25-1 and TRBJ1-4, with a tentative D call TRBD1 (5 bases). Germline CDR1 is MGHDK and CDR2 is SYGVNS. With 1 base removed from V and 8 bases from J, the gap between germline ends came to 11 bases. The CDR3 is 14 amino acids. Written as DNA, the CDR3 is TGTGCCAGCAGTGAATTAAGGGGCAGGGAAAAACTGTTTTTT. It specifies CASSELRGREKLFF.

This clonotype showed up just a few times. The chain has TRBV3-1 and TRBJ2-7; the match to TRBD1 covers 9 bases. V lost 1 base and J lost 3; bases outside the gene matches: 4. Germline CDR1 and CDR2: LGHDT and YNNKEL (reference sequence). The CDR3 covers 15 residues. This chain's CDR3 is CASSQGPGQGYEQYF. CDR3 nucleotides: TGTGCCAGCAGCCAAGGGCCGGGACAGGGCTACGAGCAGTACTTC.

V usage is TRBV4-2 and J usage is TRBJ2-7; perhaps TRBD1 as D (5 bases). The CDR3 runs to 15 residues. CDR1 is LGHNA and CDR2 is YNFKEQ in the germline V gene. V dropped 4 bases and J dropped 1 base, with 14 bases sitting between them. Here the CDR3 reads CASSPAAGPSYEQYF. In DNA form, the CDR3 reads TGTGCCAGCAGCCCCGCCGCAGGGCCGTCCTACGAGCAGTACTTC.

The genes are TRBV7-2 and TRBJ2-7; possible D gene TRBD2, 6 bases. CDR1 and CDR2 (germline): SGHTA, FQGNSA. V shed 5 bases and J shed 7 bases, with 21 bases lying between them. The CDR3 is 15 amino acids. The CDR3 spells CASSPGTQVLREQYF. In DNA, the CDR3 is TGTGCCAGCAGCCCCGGGACTCAGGTGCTACGAGAGCAGTACTTC.

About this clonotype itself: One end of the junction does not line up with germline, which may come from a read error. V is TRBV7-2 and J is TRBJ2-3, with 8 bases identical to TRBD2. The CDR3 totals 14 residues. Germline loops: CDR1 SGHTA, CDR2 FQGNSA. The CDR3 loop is CDSSSGLVADTQYF. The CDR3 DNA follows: TGTGACAGCAGCTCGGGACTAGTGGCAGATACGCAGTATTTT.

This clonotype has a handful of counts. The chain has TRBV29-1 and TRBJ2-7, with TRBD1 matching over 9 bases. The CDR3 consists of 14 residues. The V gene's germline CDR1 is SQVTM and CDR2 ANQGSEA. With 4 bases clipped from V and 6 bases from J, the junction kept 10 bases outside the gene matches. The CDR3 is CSVGVGQGFGEQYF. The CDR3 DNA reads TGCAGCGTTGGGGTCGGACAGGGGTTCGGCGAGCAGTACTTC.

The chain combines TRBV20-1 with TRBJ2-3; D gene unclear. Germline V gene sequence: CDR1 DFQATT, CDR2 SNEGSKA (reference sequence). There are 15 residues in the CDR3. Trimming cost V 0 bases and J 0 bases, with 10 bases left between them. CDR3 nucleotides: TGCAGTGCTAGAGACCCGACGGAGAGCACAGATACGCAGTATTTT. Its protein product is CSARDPTESTDTQYF.

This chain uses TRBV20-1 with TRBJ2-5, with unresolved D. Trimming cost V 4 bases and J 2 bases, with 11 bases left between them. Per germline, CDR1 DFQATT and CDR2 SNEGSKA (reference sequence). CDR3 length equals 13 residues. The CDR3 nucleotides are TGCAGTGCTATTGGCAACGATCAAGAGACCCAGTACTTC. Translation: CSAIGNDQETQYF.

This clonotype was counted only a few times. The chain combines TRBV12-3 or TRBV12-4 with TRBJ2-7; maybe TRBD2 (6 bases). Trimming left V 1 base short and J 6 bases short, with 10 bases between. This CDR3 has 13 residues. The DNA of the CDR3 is TGTGCCAGCAGTTTAGGGGACTGGGCCGAGCAGTACTTC. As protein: CASSLGDWAEQYF.

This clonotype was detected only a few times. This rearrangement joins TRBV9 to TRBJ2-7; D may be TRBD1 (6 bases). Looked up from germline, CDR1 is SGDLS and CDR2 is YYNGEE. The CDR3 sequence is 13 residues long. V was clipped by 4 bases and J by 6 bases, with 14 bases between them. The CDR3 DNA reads TGTGCCAGCAGCCCCCCAGGGGCCCTCGAGCAGTACTTC. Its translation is CASSPPGALEQYF.

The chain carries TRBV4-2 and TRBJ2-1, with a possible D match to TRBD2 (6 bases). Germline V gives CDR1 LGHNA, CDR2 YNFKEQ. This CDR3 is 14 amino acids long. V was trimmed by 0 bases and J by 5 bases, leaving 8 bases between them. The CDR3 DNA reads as TGTGCCAGCAGCCAAGACGGGAGAGACAATGAGCAGTTCTTC. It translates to CASSQDGRDNEQFF.

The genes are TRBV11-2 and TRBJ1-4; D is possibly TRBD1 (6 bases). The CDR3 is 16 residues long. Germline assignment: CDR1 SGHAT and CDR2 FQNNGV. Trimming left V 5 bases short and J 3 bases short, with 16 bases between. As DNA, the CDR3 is TGTGCCAGCAGCCAAACGACAGGTCCTCCTAATGAAAAACTGTTTTTT. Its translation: CASSQTTGPPNEKLFF.

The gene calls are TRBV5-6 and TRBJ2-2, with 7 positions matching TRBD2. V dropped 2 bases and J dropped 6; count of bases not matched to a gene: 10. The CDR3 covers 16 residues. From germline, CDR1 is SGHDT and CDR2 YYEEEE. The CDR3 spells CASSFSGGRSAGELFF. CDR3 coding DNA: TGTGCCAGCAGCTTCTCTGGCGGGAGAAGCGCCGGGGAGCTGTTTTTT.

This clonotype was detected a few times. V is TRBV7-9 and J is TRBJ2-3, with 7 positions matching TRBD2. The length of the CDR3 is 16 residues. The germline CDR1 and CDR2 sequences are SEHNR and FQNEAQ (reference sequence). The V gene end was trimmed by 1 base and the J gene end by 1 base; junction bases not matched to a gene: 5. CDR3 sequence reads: CASSLGSGVGTDTQYF. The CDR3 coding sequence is TGTGCCAGCAGCTTAGGGAGCGGGGTCGGCACAGATACGCAGTATTTT.